This TCR beta chain was sequenced during a study of vaccination effects on CD4 cells after COVID-19. Repertoires were generated with immunoSEQ multiplex PCR, while TCRdb's copy carries only in-frame clones and drops some. The sample lists about 27,000 clones, 72% seen once, with over 9.5% in the top ten. Within the ViraFEST assay, antigen-specific CD4+ T cells underwent expansion with viral peptide pools prior to sequencing. When roughly eleven days of culture had elapsed, CD4+ T cells were isolated. Nucleocapsid antibodies stayed negative before and after vaccination, showing no earlier SARS-CoV-2 infection. This clone was found once. Its specificity is unknown. The CDR3 length is 17 residues. Germline V lookup: CDR1 SGHKS, CDR2 YYEKEE (reference sequence). Losses at the gene ends were 2 bases for V and 3 bases for J; bases not matched to a gene: 10.

V usage is TRBV5-5 and J usage is TRBJ2-7; 11 bases agree with TRBD1. This TCR derives from a human donor who received a COVID-19 vaccine. Sequences were derived from CD4+ T cells from PBMCs cultured with SARS-CoV-2 spike peptides, sampled before COVID-19 vaccination. The CDR3 region has the DNA TGTGCCAGCAGCTTACAAACAGGGACAGGGGGAAGCTACGAGCAGTACTTC. Translated, it gives CASSLQTGTGGSYEQYF. The full variable domain, with the rest looked up from reference TRBV5-5 and TRBJ2-7, is DAGVTQSPTHLIKTRGQQVTLRCSPISGHKSVSWYQQVLGQGPQFIFQYYEKEERGRGNFPDRFSARQFPNYSSELNVNALLLGDSALYLCASSLQTGTGGSYEQYFGPGTRLTVT.